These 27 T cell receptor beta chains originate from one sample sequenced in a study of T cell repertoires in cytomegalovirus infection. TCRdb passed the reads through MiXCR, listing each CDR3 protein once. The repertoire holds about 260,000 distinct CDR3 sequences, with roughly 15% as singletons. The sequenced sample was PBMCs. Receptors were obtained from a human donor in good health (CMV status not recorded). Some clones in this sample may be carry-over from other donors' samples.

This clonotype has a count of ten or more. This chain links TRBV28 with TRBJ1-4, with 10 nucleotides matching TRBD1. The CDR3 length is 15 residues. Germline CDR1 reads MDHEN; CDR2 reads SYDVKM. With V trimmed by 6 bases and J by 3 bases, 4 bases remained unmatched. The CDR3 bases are TGTGCCAGCAGAGATGGGACAGGGGCTAATGAAAAACTGTTTTTT. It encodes CASRDGTGANEKLFF.

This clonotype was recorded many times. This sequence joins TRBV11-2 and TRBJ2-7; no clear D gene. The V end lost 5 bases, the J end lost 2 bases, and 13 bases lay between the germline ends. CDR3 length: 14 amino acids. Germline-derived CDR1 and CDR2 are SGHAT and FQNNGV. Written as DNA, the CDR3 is TGTGCCAGCAGCCTAGGCGGTCTACCCTACGAGCAGTACTTC. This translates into CASSLGGLPYEQYF.

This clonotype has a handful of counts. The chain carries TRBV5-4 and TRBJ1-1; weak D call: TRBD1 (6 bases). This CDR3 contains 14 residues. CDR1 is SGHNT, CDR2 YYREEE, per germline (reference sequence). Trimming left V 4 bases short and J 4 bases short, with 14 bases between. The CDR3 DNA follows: TGTGCCAGCAGCGGACAGAGCCAGGGCACTGAAGCTTTCTTT. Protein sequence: CASSGQSQGTEAFF.

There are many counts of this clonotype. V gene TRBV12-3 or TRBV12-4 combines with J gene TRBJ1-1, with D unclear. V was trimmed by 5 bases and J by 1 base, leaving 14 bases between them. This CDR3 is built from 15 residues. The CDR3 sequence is CASSARPTENTEAFF. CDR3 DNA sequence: TGTGCCAGCAGTGCCAGACCAACAGAGAACACTGAAGCTTTCTTT.

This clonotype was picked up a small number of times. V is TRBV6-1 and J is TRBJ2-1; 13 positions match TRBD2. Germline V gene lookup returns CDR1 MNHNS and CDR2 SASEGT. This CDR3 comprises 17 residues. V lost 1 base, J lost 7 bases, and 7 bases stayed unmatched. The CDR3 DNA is TGTGCCAGCAGTGAAGAACTAGCGGGGGGGCTGGGAAATGAGCAGTTCTTC. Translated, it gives CASSEELAGGLGNEQFF.

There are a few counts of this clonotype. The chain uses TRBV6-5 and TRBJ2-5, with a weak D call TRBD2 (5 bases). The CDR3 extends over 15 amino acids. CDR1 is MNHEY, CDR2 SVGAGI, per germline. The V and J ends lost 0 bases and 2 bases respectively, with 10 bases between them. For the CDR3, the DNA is TGTGCCAGCAGTTACTCGCCGGGGATTCAAGAGACCCAGTACTTC. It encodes CASSYSPGIQETQYF.

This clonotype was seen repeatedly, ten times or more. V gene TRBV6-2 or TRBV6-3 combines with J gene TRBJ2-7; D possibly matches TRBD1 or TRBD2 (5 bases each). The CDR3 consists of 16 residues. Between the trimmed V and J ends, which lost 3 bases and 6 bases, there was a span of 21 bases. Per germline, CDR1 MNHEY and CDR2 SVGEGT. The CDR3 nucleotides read TGTGCCAGCAGTTATTATCTTAGGGACCGACGTGTCGAGCAGTACTTC. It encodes CASSYYLRDRRVEQYF.

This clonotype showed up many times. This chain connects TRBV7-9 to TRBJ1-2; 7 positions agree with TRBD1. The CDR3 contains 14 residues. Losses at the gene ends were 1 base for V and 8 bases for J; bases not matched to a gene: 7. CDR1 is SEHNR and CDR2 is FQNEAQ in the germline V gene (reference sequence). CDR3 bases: TGTGCCAGCAGCTTAGGAGGGACAGATTCCGGCTACACCTTC. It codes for CASSLGGTDSGYTF. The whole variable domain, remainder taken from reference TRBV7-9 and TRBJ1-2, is DTGVSQNPRHKITKRGQNVTFRCDPISEHNRLYWYRQTLGQGPEFLTYFQNEAQLEKSRLLSDRFSAERPKGSFSTLEIQRTEQGDSAMYLCASSLGGTDSGYTFGSGTRLTVV.

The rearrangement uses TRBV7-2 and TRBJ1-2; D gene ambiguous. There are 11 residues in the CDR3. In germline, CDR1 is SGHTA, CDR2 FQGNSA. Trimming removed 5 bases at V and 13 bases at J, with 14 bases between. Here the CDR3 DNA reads TGTGCCAGCAGCCCTTACGTGGAGGTCACCTTC. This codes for CASSPYVEVTF. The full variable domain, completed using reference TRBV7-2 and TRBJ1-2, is GAGVSQSPSNKVTEKGKDVELRCDPISGHTALYWYRQSLGQGLEFLIYFQGNSAPDKSGLPSDRFSAERTGGSVSTLTIQRTQQEDSAVYLCASSPYVEVTFGSGTRLTVV.

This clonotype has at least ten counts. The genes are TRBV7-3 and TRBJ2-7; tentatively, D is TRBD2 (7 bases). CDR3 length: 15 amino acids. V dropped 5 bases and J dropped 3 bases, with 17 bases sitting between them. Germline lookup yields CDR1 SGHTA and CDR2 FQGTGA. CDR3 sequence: CASSKGGGADYEQYF. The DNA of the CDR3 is TGTGCCAGCAGCAAAGGCGGGGGCGCTGACTACGAGCAGTACTTC.

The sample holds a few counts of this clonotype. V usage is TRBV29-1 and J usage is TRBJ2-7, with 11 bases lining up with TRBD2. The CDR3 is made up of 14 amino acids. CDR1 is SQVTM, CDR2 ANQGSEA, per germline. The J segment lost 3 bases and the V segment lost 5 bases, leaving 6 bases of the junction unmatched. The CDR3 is CSVTSGRGNYEQYF. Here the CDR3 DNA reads TGCAGCGTTACTAGCGGGAGAGGAAACTACGAGCAGTACTTC.

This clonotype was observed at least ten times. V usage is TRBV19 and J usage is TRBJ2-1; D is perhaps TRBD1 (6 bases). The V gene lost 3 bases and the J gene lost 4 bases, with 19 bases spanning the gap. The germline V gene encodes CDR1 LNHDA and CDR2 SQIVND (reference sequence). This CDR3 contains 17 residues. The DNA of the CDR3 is TGTGCCAGTAGTATCGGAGGAGTCGGGACACAGTACAATGAGCAGTTCTTC. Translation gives CASSIGGVGTQYNEQFF.

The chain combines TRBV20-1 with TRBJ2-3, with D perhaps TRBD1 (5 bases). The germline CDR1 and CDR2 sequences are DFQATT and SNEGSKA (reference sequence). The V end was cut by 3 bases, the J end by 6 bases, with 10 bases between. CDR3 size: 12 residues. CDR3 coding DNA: TGCAGTGCTAGGGGGCTCCAGGATACGCAGTATTTT. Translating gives CSARGLQDTQYF.

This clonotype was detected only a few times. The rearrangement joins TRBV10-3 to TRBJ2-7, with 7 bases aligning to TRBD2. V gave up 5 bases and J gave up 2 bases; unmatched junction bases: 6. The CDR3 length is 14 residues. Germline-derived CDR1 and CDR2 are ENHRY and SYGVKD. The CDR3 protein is CAISFSGPPYEQYF. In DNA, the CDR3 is TGTGCCATCAGTTTTAGCGGGCCTCCCTACGAGCAGTACTTC.

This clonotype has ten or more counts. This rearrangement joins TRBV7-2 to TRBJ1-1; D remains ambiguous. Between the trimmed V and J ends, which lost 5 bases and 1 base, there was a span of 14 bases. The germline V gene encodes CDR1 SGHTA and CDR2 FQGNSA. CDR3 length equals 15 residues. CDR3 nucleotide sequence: TGTGCCAGCAGCACCCGGGCGTGGCCGAACACTGAAGCTTTCTTT. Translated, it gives CASSTRAWPNTEAFF.

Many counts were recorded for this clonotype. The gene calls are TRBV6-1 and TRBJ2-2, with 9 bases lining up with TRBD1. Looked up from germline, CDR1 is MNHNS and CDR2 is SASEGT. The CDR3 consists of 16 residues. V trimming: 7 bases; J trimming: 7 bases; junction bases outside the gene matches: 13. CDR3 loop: CASTFRGQGMVGELFF. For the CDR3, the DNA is TGTGCCAGCACTTTCCGGGGACAGGGTATGGTCGGGGAGCTGTTTTTT.

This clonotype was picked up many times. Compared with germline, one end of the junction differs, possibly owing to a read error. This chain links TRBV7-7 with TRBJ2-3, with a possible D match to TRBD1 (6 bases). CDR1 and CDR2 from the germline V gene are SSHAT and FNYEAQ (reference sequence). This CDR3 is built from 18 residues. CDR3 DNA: TGTGCTAGCAGCTTAGTGGGCTGGACAGTGACTTTCACAGATACGCAGTATTTT. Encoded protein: CASSLVGWTVTFTDTQYF.

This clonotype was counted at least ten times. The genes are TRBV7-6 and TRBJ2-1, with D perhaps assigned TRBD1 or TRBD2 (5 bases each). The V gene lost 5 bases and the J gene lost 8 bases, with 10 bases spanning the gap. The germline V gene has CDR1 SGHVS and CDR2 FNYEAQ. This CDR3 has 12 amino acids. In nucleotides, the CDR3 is TGTGCCAGCAGCCAGTCGGGGCATGAGCAGTTCTTC. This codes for CASSQSGHEQFF.

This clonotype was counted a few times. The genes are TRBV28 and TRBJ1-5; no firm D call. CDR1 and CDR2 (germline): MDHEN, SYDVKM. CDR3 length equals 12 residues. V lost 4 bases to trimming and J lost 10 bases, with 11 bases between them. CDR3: CASSSTAGPQHF. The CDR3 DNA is TGTGCCAGCAGTTCAACGGCCGGACCCCAGCATTTT.

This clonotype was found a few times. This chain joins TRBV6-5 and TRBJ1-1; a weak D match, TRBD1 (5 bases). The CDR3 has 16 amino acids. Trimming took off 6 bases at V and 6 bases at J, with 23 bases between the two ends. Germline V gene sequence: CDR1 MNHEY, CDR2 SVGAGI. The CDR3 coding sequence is TGTGCCAGCAGCCGAGGACTTAGGGGATTTGGTGCTGAAGCTTTCTTT. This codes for CASSRGLRGFGAEAFF.

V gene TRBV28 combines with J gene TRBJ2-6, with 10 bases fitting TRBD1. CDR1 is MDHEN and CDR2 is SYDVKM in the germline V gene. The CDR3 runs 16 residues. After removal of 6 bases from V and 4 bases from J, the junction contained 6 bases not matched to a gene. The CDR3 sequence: CASSGTGAAGANVLTF. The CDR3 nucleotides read TGTGCCAGCAGCGGGACAGGGGCTGCCGGGGCCAACGTCCTGACTTTC. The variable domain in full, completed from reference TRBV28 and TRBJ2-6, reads DVKVTQSSRYLVKRTGEKVFLECVQDMDHENMFWYRQDPGLGLRLIYFSYDVKMKEKGDIPEGYSVSREKKERFSLILESASTNQTSMYLCASSGTGAAGANVLTFGAGSRLTVL.

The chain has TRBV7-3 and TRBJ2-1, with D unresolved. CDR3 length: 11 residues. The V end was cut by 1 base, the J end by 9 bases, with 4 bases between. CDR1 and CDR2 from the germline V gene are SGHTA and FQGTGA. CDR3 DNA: TGTGCCAGCAGCTTAAATGGTGAGCAGTTCTTC. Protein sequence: CASSLNGEQFF.

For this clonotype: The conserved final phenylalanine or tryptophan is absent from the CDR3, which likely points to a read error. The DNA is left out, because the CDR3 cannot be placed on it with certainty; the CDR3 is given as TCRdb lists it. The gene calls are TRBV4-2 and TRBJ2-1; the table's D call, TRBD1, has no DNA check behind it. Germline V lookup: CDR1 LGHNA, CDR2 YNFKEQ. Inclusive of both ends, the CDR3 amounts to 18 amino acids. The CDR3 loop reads CASSQESIPEGGYNEQCY.

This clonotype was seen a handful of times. The CDR3 reads CSASGMGSYTEAFF. CDR3 sequence (DNA): TGCAGTGCCAGCGGGATGGGTAGCTACACTGAAGCTTTCTTT. This chain uses TRBV20-1 with TRBJ1-1; no firm D call. Per the germline V gene, CDR1 is DFQATT and CDR2 is SNEGSKA (reference sequence). V was pared by 6 bases and J by 3 bases, with 17 bases between. The CDR3 is 14 amino acids.

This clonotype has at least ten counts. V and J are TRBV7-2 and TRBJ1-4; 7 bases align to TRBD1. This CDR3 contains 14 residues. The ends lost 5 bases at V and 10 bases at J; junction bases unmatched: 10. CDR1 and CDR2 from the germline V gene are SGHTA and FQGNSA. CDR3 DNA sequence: TGTGCCAGCAGCGCCGGGGGACAGTCGGTAAAACTGTTTTTT. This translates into CASSAGGQSVKLFF.

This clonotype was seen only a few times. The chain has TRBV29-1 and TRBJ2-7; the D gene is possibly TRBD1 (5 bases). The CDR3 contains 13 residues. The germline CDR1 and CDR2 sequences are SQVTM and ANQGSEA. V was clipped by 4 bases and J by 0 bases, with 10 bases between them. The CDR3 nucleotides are TGCAGCGTTGGGTGGGGCGGCTCCTACGAGCAGTACTTC. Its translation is CSVGWGGSYEQYF.

CDR3 nucleotide sequence: TGTGCCAGCAGCGTAGAGGGGGGGAGGAACACTGAAGCTTTCTTT. This encodes CASSVEGGRNTEAFF. The V call is TRBV9, the J call TRBJ1-1; tentative D call: TRBD1 (6 bases). The V end lost 0 bases, the J end lost 1 base, and 10 bases lay between the germline ends. CDR3 length: 15 amino acids. Germline V CDR1 and CDR2: SGDLS, YYNGEE.